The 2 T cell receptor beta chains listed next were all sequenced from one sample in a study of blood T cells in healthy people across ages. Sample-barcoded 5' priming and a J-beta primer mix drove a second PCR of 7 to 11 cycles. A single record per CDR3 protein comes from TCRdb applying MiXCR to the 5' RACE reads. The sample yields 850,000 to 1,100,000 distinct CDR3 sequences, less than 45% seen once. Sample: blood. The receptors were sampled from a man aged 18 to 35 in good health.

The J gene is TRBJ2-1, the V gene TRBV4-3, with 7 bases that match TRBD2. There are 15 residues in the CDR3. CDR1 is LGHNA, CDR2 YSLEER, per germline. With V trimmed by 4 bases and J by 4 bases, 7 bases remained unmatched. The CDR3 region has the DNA TGCGCCAGCAGCCCCTCCGCGGGGGTGTACAATGAGCAGTTCTTC. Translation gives CASSPSAGVYNEQFF.

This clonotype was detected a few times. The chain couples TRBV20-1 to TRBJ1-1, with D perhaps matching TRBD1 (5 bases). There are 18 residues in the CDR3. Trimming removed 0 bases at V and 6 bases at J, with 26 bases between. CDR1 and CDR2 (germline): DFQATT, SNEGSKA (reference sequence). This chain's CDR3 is CSARDSNLGGGRLAEAFF. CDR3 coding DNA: TGCAGTGCTAGAGATTCTAATCTAGGTGGGGGGAGGCTCGCTGAAGCTTTCTTT.